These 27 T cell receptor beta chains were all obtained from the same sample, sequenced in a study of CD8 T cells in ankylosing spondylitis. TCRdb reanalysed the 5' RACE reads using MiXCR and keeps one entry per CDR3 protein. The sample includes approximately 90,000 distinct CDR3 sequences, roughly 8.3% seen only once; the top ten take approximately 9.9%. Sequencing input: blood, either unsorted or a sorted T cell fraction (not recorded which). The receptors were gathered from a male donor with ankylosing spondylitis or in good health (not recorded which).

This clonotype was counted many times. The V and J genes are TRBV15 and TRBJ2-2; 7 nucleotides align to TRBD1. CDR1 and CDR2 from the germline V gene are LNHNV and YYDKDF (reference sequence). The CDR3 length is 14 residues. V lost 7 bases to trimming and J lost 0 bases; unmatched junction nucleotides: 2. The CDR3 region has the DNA TGTGCCACCACCGGGACAGCGAACACCGGGGAGCTGTTTTTT. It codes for CATTGTANTGELFF.

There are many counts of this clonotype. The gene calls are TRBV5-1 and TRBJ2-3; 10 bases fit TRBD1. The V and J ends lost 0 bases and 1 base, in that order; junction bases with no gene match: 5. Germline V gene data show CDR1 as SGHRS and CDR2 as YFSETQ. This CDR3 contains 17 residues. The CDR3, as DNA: TGCGCCAGCAGCTTGGGGACTGGGACAGGGGGCACAGATACGCAGTATTTT. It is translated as CASSLGTGTGGTDTQYF.

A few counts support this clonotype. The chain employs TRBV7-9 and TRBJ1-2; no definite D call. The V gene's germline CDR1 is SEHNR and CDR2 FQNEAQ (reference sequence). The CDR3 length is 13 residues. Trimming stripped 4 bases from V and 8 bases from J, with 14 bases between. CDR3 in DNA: TGTGCCAGCAGCTCTTCGGAAACAGTAGGCTACACCTTC. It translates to CASSSSETVGYTF.

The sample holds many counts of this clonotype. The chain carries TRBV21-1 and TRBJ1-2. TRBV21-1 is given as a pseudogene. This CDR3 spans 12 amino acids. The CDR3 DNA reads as TGTGCCAGCAGCAAATCCCTTAGGGGCTACACCTTC. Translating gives CASSKSLRGYTF.

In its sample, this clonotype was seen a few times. The CDR3, as DNA: TGCGCCAGCAGCCAACAACCGGGAGGATCCTACGAGCAGTACTTC. As protein: CASSQQPGGSYEQYF. The chain joins TRBV4-3 to TRBJ2-7, with 7 bases lining up with TRBD2. The V gene end was trimmed by 2 bases and the J gene end by 1 base; junction bases not matched to a gene: 5. Germline V gene sequence: CDR1 LGHNA, CDR2 YSLEER. The CDR3 sequence is 15 residues long.

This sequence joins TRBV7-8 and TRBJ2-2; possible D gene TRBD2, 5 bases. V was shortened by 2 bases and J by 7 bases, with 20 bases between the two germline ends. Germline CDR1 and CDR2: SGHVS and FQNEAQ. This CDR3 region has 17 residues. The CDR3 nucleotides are TGTGCCAGCAGCTTATTGGAGGTCCAGACCGTCGGCGGGGAGCTGTTTTTT. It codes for CASSLLEVQTVGGELFF.

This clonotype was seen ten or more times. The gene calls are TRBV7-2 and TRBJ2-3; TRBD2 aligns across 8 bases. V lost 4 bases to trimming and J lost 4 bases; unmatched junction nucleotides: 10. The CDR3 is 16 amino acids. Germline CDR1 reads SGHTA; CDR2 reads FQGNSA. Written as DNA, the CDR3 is TGTGCCAGCAGCTCCGGTCCGGGACTAGGGGCAGATACGCAGTATTTT. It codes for CASSSGPGLGADTQYF.

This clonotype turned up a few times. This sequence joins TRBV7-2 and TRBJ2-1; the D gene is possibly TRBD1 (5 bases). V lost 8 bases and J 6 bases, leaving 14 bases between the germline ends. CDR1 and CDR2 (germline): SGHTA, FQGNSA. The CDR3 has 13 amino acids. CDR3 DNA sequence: TGTGCCAGCGAGAAGGATAGGGGCAATGAGCAGTTCTTC. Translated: CASEKDRGNEQFF.

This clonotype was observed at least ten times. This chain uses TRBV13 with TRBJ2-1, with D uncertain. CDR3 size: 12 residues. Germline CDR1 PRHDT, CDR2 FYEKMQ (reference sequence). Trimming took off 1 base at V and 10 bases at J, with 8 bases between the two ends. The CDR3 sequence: CASSLESAEQFF. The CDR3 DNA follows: TGTGCCAGCAGCTTAGAGTCAGCGGAGCAGTTCTTC.

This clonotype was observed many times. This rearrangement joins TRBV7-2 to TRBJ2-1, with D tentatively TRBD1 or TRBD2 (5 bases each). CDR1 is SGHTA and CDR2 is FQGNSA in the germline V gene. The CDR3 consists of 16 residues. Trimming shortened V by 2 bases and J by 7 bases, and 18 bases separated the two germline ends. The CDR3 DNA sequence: TGTGCCAGCAGCTTAACAGGACTTACATCTTGGAATGAGCAGTTCTTC. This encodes CASSLTGLTSWNEQFF.

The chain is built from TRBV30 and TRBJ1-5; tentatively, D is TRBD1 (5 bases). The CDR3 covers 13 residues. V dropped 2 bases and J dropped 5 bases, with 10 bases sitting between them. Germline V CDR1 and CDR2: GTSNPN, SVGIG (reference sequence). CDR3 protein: CAWSRQIHQPQHF. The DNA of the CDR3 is TGTGCCTGGAGTAGACAGATACATCAGCCCCAGCATTTT. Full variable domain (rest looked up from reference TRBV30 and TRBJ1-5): SQTIHQWPATLVQPVGSPLSLECTVEGTSNPNLYWYRQAAGRGLQLLFYSVGIGQISSEVPQNLSASRPQDRQFILSSKKLLLSDSGFYLCAWSRQIHQPQHFGDGTRLSIL.

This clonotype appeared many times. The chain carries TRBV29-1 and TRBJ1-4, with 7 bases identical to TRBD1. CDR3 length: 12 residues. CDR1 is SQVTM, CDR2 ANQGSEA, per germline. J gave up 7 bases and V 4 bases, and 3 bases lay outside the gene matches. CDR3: CSVGDSSEKLFF. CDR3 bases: TGCAGCGTTGGGGACAGTAGTGAAAAACTGTTTTTT.

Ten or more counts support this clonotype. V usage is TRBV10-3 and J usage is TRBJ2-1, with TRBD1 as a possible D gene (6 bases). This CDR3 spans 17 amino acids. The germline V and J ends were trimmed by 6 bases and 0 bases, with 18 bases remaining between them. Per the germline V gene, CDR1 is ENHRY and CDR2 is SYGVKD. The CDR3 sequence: CAISPLGGQSSYNEQFF. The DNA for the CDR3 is TGTGCCATCAGCCCGCTAGGGGGTCAGAGCTCCTACAATGAGCAGTTCTTC.

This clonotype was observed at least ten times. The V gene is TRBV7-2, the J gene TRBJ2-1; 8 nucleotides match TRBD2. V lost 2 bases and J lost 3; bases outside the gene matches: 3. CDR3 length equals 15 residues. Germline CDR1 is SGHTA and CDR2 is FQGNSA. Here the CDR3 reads CASSLHGTSYNEQFF. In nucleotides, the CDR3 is TGTGCCAGCAGCTTACACGGGACTAGCTACAATGAGCAGTTCTTC. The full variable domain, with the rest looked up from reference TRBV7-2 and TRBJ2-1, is GAGVSQSPSNKVTEKGKDVELRCDPISGHTALYWYRQSLGQGLEFLIYFQGNSAPDKSGLPSDRFSAERTGGSVSTLTIQRTQQEDSAVYLCASSLHGTSYNEQFFGPGTRLTVL.

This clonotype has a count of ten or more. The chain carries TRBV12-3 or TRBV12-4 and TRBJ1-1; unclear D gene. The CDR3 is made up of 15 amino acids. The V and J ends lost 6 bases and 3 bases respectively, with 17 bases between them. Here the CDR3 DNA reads TGTGCCAGCAGCCTGGGCCAGGCGGAGGACACTGAAGCTTTCTTT. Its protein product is CASSLGQAEDTEAFF.

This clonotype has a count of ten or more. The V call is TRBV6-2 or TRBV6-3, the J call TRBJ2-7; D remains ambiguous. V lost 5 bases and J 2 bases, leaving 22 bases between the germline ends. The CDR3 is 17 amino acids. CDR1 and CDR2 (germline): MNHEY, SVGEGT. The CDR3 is CASSPLILPVSTYEQYF. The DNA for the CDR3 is TGTGCCAGCAGTCCCCTGATACTCCCGGTCAGCACCTACGAGCAGTACTTC.

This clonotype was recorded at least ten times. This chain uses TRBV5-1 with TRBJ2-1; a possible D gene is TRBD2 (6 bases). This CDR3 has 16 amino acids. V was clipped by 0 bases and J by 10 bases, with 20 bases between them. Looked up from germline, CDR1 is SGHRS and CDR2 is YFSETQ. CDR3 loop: CASSLALSGPGVEQFF. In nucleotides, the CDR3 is TGCGCCAGCAGCTTGGCCCTGAGCGGGCCGGGGGTCGAGCAGTTCTTC.

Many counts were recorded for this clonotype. This CDR3 reads CASSYGGPSGLYEQYF. For the CDR3, the DNA is TGTGCCAGCAGCTATGGGGGCCCTAGCGGACTATACGAGCAGTACTTC. The J gene is TRBJ2-7, the V gene TRBV5-6, with TRBD2 as a possible D gene (7 bases). V was pared by 3 bases and J by 4 bases, with 20 bases between. CDR3 size: 16 residues. Germline CDR1 and CDR2: SGHDT and YYEEEE.

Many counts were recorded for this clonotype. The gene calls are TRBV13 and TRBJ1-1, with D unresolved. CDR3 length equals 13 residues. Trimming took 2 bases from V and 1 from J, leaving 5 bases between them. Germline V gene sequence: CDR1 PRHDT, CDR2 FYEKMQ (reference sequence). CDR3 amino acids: CASSLRANTEAFF. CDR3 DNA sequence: TGTGCCAGCAGCTTAAGGGCGAACACTGAAGCTTTCTTT.

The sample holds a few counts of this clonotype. CDR3 nucleotide sequence: TGTGCCAGCAGTTACTCGAGAGGTGGCGAGCAGTACTTC. It translates to CASSYSRGGEQYF. This rearrangement joins TRBV6-2 or TRBV6-3 to TRBJ2-7; D unclear. Trimming cost V 0 bases and J 6 bases, with 9 bases left between them. Germline-derived CDR1 and CDR2 are MNHEY and SVGEGT. The CDR3 has 13 residues.

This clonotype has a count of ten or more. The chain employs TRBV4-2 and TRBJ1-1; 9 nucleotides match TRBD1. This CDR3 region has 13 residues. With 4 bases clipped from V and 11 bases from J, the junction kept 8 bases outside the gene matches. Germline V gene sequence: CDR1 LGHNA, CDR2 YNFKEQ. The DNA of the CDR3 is TGTGCCAGCAGCCTCCGGACAGGGGAGTGGGCTTTCTTT. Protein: CASSLRTGEWAFF.

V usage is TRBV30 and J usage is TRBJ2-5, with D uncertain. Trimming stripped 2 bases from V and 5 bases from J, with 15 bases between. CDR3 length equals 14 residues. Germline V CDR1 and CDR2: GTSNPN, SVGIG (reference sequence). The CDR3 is CAWSFWGMGETQYF. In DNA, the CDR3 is TGTGCCTGGAGTTTTTGGGGAATGGGGGAGACCCAGTACTTC.

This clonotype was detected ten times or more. The CDR3 loop is CASSQDESSHQETQYF. The CDR3 DNA sequence: TGTGCCAGCAGCCAAGATGAAAGTAGCCATCAAGAGACCCAGTACTTC. J is TRBJ2-5 and V is TRBV3-1, with D unclear. The CDR3 totals 16 residues. The ends were cut back, 0 bases at V and 2 bases at J, with 13 bases in the middle. Germline CDR1 LGHDT, CDR2 YNNKEL (reference sequence).

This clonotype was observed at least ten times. Here the CDR3 DNA reads TGTGCCAGCAGCCAAGGTGTTGGCAGGAGTAATAGCAATCAGCCCCAGCATTTT. Its translation: CASSQGVGRSNSNQPQHF. The rearrangement links TRBV3-1 to TRBJ1-5; D ambiguous. The CDR3 is 18 amino acids. The germline V gene encodes CDR1 LGHDT and CDR2 YNNKEL (reference sequence). Deletions cut 1 base from V and 0 bases from J, with 16 bases between. The full variable domain, in which reference TRBV3-1 and TRBJ1-5 provide the parts outside the CDR3, is DTAVSQTPKYLVTQMGNDKSIKCEQNLGHDTMYWYKQDSKKFLKIMFSYNNKELIINETVPNRFSPKSPDKAHLNLHINSLELGDSAVYFCASSQGVGRSNSNQPQHFGDGTRLSIL.

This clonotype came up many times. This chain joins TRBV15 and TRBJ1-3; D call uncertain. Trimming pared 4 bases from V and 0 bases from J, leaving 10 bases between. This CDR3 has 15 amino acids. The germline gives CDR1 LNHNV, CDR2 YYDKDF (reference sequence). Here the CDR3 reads CATSIGRDSGNTIYF. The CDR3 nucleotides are TGTGCCACCAGCATAGGGAGAGACTCTGGAAACACCATATATTTT.

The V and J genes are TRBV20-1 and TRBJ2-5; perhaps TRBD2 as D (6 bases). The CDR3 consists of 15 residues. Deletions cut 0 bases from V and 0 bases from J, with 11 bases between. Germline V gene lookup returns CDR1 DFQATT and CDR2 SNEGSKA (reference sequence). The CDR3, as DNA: TGCAGTGCTAGAGATGGGGACTGGTACCAAGAGACCCAGTACTTC. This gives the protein CSARDGDWYQETQYF.

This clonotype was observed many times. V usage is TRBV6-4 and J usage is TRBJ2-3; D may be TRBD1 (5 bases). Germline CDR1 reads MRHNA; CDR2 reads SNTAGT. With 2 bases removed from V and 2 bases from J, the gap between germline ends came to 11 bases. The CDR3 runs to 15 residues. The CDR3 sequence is CASSDRAGFTDTQYF. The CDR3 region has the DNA TGTGCCAGCAGTGACCGAGCAGGGTTCACAGATACGCAGTATTTT.